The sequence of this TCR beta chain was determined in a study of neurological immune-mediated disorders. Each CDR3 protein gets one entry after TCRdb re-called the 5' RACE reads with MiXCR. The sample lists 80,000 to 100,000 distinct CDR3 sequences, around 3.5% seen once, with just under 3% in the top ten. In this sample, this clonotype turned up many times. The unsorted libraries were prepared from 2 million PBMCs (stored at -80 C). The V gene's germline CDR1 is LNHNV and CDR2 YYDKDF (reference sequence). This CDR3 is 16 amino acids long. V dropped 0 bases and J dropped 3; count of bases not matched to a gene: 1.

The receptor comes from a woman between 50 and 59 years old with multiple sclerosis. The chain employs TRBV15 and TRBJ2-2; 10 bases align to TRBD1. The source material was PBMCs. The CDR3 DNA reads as TGTGCCACCAGCAGAGAGACAGGGGGCTACACCGGGGAGCTGTTTTTT. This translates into CATSRETGGYTGELFF.